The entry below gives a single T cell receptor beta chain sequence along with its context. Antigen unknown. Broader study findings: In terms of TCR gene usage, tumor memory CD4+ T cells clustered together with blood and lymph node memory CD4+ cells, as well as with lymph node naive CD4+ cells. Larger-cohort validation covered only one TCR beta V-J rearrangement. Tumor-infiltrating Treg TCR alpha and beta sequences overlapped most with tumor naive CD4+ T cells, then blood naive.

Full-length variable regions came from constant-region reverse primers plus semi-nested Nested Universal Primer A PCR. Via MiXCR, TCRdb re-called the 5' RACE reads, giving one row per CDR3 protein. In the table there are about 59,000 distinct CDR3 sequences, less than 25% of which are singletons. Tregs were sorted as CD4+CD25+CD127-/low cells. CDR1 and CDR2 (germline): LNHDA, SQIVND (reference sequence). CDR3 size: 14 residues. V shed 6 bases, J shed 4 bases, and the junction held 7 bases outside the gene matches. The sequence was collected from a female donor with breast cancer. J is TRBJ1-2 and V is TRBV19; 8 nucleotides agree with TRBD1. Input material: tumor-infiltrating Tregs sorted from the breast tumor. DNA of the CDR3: TGTGCCAGTAGGGAGTGGGACAGGTCCTATGGCTACACCTTC. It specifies CASREWDRSYGYTF.